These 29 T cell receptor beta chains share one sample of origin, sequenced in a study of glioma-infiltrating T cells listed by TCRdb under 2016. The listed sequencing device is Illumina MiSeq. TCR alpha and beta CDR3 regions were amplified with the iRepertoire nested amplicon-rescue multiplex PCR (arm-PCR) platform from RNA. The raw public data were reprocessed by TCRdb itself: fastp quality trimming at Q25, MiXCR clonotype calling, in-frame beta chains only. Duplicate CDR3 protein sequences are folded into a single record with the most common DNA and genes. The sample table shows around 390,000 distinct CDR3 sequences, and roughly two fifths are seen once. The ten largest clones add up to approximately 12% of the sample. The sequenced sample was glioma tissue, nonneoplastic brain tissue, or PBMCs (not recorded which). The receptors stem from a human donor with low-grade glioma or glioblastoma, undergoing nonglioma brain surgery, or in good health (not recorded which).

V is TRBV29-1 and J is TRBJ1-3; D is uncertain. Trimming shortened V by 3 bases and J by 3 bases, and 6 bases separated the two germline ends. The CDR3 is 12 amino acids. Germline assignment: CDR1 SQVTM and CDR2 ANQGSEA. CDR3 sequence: CSVESNGNTIYF. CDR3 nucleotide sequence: TGCAGCGTTGAGTCCAATGGAAACACCATATATTTT.

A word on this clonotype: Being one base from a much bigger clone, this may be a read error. This CDR3 reads CASGLGTEQYF. CDR3 DNA sequence: TGTGCCAGCGGTTTAGGTACCGAGCAGTACTTC. This rearrangement joins TRBV27 to TRBJ2-7; D uncertain. Germline CDR1 is MNHEY and CDR2 is SMNVEV (reference sequence). CDR3 size: 11 residues.

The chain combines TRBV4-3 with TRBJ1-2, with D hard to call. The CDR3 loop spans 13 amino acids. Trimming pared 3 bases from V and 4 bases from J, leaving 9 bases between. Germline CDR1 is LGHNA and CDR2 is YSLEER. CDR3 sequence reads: CASSHRNGYGYTF. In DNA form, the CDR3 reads TGCGCCAGCAGCCACCGGAATGGCTATGGCTACACCTTC.

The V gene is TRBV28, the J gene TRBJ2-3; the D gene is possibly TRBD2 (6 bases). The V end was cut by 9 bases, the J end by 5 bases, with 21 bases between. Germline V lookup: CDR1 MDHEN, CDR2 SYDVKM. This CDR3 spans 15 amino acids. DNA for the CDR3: TGTGCCAGTGAGACTAGACATAGGGTGTTAGATACGCAGTATTTT. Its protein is CASETRHRVLDTQYF.

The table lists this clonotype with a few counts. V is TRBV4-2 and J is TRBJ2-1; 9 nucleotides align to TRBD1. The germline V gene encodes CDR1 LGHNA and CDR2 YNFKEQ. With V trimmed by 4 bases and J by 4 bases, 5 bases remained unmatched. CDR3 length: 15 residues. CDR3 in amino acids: CASSLNRGRYNEQFF. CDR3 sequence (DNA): TGTGCCAGCAGCCTGAACAGGGGGCGTTACAATGAGCAGTTCTTC.

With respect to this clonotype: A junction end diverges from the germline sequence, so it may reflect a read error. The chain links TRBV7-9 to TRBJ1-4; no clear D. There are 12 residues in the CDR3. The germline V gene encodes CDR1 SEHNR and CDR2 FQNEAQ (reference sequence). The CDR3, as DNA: TGTGCCAGCAGGCGGCCTAATGCAAAACTGTTTTTT. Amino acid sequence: CASRRPNAKLFF.

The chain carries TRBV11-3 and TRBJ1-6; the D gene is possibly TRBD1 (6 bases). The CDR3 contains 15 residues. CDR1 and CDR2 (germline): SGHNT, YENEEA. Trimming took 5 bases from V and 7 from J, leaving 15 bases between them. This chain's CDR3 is CASSTGQSSNSPLHF. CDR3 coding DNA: TGTGCCAGCAGCACGGGACAATCTTCGAATTCACCCCTCCACTTT.

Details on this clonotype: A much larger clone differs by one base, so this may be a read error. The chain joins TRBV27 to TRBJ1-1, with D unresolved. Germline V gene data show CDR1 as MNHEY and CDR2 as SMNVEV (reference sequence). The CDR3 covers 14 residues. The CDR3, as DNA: TGTGCCACCCTAAACCGGGTTCCGAACACTAAAGCTTTCTTT. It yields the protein CATLNRVPNTKAFF.

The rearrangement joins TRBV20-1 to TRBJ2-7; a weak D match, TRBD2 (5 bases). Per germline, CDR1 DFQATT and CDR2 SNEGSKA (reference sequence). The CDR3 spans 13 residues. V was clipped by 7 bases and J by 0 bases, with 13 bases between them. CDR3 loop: CSVDSLSSYEQYF. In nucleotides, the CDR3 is TGCAGTGTGGACTCACTGAGCTCCTACGAGCAGTACTTC.

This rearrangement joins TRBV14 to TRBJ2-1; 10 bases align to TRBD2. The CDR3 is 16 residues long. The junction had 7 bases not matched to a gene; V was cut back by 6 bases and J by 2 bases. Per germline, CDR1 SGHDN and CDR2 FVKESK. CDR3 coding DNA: TGTGCCAGCAGAAAGACCGGGACTAGCGCCTACAATGAGCAGTTCTTC. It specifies CASRKTGTSAYNEQFF.

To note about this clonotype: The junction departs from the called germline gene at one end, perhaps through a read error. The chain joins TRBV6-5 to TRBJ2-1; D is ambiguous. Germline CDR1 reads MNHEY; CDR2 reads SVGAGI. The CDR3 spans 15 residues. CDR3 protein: CASRGVGPGPHEQSF. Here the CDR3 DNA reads TGTGCCAGCAGGGGCGTGGGTCCGGGCCCACATGAGCAGTCCTTC.

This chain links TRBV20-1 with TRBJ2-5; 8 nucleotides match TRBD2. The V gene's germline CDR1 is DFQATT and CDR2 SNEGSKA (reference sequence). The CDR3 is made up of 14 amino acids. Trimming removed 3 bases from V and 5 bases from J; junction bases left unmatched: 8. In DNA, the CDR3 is TGCAGTGCTAGGAGGATCGGGAGGGATGAGACCCAGTACTTC. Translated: CSARRIGRDETQYF.

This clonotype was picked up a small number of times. The CDR3 DNA sequence: TGTGCCAGCAGCTTAGTCGGGACGCGTACCTACAATGAGCAGTTCTTC. Translating it yields CASSLVGTRTYNEQFF. The chain has TRBV7-2 and TRBJ2-1; D may correspond to TRBD1 or TRBD2 (5 bases each). Per germline, CDR1 SGHTA and CDR2 FQGNSA. V was shortened by 1 base and J by 2 bases, with 12 bases between the two germline ends. This CDR3 has 16 amino acids.

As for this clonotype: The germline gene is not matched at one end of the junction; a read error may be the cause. The CDR3 DNA reads TGTGCAACCAGCAGAGAAAGCGGGAGATCTTATGAGCAGTTCTTC. This sequence encodes CATSRESGRSYEQFF. The chain uses TRBV15 and TRBJ2-1; 8 bases are a match to TRBD2. The length of the CDR3 is 15 residues. Germline V lookup: CDR1 LNHNV, CDR2 YYDKDF (reference sequence).

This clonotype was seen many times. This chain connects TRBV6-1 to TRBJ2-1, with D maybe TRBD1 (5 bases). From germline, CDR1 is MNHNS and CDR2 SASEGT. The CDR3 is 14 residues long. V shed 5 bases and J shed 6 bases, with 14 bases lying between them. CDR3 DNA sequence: TGTGCCAGCAGTTCCCGACAGCTATTCAATGAGCAGTTCTTC. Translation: CASSSRQLFNEQFF.

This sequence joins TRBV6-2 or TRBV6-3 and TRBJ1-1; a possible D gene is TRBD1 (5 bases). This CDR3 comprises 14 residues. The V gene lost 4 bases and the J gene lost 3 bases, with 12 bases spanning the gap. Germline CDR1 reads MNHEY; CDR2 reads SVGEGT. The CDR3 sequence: CASSFGGIYTEAFF. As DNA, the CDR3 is TGTGCCAGCAGTTTCGGGGGGATCTACACTGAAGCTTTCTTT.

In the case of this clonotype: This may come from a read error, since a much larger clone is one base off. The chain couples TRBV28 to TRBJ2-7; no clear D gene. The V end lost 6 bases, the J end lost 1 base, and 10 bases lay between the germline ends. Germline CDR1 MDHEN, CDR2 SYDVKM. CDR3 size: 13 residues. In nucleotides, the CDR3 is TGTGCCAGCAGAATGGGTAGGTCCTACGAGCAGTACTTC. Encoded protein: CASRMGRSYEQYF.

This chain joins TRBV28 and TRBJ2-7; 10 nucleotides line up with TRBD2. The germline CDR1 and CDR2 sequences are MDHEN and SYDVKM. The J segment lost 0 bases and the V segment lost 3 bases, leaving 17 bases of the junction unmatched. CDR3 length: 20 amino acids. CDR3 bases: TGTGCCAGCAGTTTCGTTTGGGGTTCTAGCGGGGGTGTTAGCTCCTACGAGCAGTACTTC. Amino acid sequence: CASSFVWGSSGGVSSYEQYF.

The CDR3 protein is CASSVSSRTQHF. CDR3 nucleotide sequence: TGTGCCAGCAGTGTGTCCTCCAGAACCCAGCATTTT. This sequence joins TRBV2 and TRBJ1-5; no definite D call. Germline V CDR1 and CDR2: SNHLY, FYNNEI. Trimming removed 4 bases at V and 11 bases at J, with 12 bases between. This CDR3 comprises 12 residues.

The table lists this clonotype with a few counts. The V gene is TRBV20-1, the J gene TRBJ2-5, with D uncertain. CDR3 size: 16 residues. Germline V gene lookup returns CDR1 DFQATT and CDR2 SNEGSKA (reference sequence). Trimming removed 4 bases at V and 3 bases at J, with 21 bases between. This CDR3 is CSAKGFAVRSEETQYF. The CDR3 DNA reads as TGCAGTGCTAAAGGTTTTGCAGTCCGGAGTGAAGAGACCCAGTACTTC.

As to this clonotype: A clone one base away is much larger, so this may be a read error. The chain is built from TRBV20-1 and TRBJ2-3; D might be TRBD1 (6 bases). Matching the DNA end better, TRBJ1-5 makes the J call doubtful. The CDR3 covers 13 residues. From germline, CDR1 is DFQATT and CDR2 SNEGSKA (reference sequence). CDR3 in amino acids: CSAHHRDTDTQHF. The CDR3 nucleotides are TGCAGTGCTCATCACCGGGACACAGATACGCAGCATTTT.

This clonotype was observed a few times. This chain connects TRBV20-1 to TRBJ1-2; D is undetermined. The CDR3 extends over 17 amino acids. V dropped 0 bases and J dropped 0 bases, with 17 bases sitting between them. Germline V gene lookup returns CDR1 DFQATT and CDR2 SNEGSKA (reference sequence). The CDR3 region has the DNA TGCAGTGCTAGAGATGTCGCTCACAGAGTCCCTAACTATGGCTACACCTTC. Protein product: CSARDVAHRVPNYGYTF.

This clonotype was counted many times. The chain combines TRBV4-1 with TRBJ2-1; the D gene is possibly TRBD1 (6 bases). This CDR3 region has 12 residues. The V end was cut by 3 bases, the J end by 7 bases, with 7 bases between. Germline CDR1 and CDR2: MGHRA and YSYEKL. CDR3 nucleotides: TGCGCCAGCAGCCACCAGGGGAATGAGCAGTTCTTC. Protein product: CASSHQGNEQFF.

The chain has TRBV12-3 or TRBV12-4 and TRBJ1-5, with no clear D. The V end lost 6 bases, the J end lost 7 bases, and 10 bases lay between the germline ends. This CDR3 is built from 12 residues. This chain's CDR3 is CASSPFSQPQHF. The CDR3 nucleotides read TGTGCCAGCAGCCCCTTCAGCCAGCCCCAGCATTTT.

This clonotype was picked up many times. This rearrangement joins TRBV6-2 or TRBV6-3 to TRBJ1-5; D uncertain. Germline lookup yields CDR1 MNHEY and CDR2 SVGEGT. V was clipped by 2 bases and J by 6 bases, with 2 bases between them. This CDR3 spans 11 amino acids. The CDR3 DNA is TGTGCCAGCAGTTACCCTCAGCCCCAGCATTTT. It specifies CASSYPQPQHF.

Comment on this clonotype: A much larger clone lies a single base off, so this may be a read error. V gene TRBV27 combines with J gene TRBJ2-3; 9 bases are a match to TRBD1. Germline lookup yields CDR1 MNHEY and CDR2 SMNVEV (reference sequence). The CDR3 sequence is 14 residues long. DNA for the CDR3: TGTGCCAGCAGTACCGGGACAGGGCCTGGCGAGCAGCACTTC. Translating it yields CASSTGTGPGEQHF.

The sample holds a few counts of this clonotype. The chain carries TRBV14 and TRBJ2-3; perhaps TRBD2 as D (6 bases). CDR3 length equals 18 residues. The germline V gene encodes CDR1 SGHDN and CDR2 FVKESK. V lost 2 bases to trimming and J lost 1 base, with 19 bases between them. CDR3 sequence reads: CASSQLAPRGHRTDTQYF. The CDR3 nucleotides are TGTGCCAGCAGCCAACTAGCGCCGAGAGGGCACCGCACAGATACGCAGTATTTT. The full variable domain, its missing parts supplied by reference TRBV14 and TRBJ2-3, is EAGVTQFPSHSVIEKGQTVTLRCDPISGHDNLYWYRRVMGKEIKFLLHFVKESKQDESGMPNNRFLAERTGGTYSTLKVQPAELEDSGVYFCASSQLAPRGHRTDTQYFGPGTRLTVL.

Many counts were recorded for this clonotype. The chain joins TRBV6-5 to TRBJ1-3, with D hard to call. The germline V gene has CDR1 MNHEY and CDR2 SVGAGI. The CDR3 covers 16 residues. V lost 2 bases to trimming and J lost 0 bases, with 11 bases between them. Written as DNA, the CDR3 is TGTGCCAGCAGTTACGGCGGCAGCAGCTCTGGAAACACCATATATTTT. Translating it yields CASSYGGSSSGNTIYF.

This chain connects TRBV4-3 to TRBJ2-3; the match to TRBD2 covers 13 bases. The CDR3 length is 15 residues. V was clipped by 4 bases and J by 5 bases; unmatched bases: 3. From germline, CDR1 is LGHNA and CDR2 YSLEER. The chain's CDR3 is CASSPRTSGGDTQYF. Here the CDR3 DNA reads TGCGCCAGCAGCCCCAGGACTAGCGGGGGAGATACGCAGTATTTT.